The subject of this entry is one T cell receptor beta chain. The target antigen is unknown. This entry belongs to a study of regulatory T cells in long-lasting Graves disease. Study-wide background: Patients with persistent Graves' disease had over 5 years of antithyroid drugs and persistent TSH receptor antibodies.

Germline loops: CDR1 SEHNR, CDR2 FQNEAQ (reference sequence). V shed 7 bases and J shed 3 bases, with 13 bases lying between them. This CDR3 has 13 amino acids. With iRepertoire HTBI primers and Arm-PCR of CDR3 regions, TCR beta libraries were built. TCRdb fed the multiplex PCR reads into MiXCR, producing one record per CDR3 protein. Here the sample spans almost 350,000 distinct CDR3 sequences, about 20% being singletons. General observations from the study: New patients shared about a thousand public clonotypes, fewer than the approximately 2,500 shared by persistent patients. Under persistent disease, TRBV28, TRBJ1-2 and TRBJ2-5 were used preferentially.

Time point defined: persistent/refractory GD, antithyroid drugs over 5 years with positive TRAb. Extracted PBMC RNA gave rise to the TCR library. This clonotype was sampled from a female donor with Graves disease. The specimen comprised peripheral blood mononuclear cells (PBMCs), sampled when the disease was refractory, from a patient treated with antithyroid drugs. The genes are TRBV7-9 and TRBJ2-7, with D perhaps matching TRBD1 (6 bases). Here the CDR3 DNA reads TGTGCCAGCACAGGACAGCCTCACTACGAGCAGTACTTC. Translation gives CASTGQPHYEQYF.